Below are 21 T cell receptor beta chains sequenced from a single sample in a study of T cell repertoires in cytomegalovirus infection. No antigen has been assigned to these receptors. TCRdb recomputed calls from the reads with MiXCR, one row per CDR3 protein. The sample includes around 71,000 distinct CDR3 sequences, about 37% of them seen just once. The sample here was CD8+ T cells from cultured PBMCs, taken from culture after CMV antigen stimulation. These receptors all stem from a human donor in good health (CMV status not recorded). Some clones in this sample may be carry-over from other donors' samples.

The chain joins TRBV28 to TRBJ2-3; D remains unclear. Trimming took off 6 bases at V and 2 bases at J, with 12 bases between the two ends. This CDR3 has 14 residues. Germline CDR1 reads MDHEN; CDR2 reads SYDVKM. Here the CDR3 reads CASSPDRFTDTQYF. CDR3 DNA: TGTGCCAGCAGCCCTGATAGGTTCACAGATACGCAGTATTTT.

This clonotype was counted a few times. As DNA, the CDR3 is TGTGCCAGCAGTTCCTTCCCACCCCGGCGGACAGGACTCTACGAGCAGTACTTC. Encoded protein: CASSSFPPRRTGLYEQYF. This chain uses TRBV12-3 or TRBV12-4 with TRBJ2-7, with 7 bases identical to TRBD1. V lost 4 bases, J lost 3 bases, and 18 bases stayed unmatched. This CDR3 spans 18 amino acids.

J is TRBJ1-1 and V is TRBV7-4; D remains ambiguous. The CDR3 totals 14 residues. CDR1 is SGHVT, CDR2 SQSDAQ, per germline. V was clipped by 0 bases and J by 6 bases, with 11 bases between them. CDR3: CASSLAFGGSEAFF. CDR3 bases: TGTGCCAGCAGCTTAGCATTCGGAGGGTCTGAAGCTTTCTTT.

In this sample, this clonotype turned up once. This sequence joins TRBV11-2 and TRBJ2-1; the D gene is possibly TRBD2 (6 bases). The CDR3 is made up of 15 amino acids. V gave up 2 bases and J gave up 7 bases, with 15 bases separating them. Germline V lookup: CDR1 SGHAT, CDR2 FQNNGV. The CDR3 DNA reads as TGTGCCAGCAGCTTACTAGCGATCTCCGCGAATGAGCAGTTCTTC. Its protein product is CASSLLAISANEQFF.

This clonotype turned up a few times. The J gene is TRBJ2-7, the V gene TRBV7-2; perhaps D is TRBD1 or TRBD2 (5 bases each). CDR1 SGHTA and CDR2 FQGNSA come from the germline V gene. The CDR3 loop spans 13 amino acids. Trimming left V 5 bases short and J 2 bases short, with 10 bases between. The CDR3 DNA reads as TGTGCCAGCAGCCTGGGGGACGCCTACGAGCAGTACTTC. As protein: CASSLGDAYEQYF.

The J gene is TRBJ1-2, the V gene TRBV7-9; TRBD1 aligns across 10 bases. The V segment lost 5 bases and the J segment 2 bases; nucleotides outside the gene matches: 2. Germline V gene data show CDR1 as SEHNR and CDR2 as FQNEAQ (reference sequence). The CDR3 length is 14 residues. DNA of the CDR3: TGTGCCAGCAGCCGACAGGGGGCGAACTATGGCTACACCTTC. Its protein is CASSRQGANYGYTF.

This clonotype was detected a few times. In nucleotides, the CDR3 is TGCAGTGCTAGAATCCCCGGACTAGTACGGGACGAGCAGTACTTC. Translated: CSARIPGLVRDEQYF. The rearrangement uses TRBV20-1 and TRBJ2-7, with TRBD2 identical over 7 bases. J gave up 5 bases and V 2 bases, and 12 bases lay outside the gene matches. The CDR3 extends over 15 amino acids. Germline CDR1 DFQATT, CDR2 SNEGSKA (reference sequence).

Here the CDR3 DNA reads TGCGCCAGCAGCCCCGATTTGACGGACGAGCAGTACTTC. Translated: CASSPDLTDEQYF. The gene calls are TRBV4-1 and TRBJ2-7; D is undetermined. The V gene's germline CDR1 is MGHRA and CDR2 YSYEKL. The CDR3 has 13 residues. V was trimmed by 4 bases and J by 5 bases, leaving 12 bases between them.

This clonotype was found a few times. The chain carries TRBV6-5 and TRBJ2-1, with 10 bases lining up with TRBD1. Germline-derived CDR1 and CDR2 are MNHEY and SVGAGI. V trimming: 0 bases; J trimming: 8 bases; junction bases outside the gene matches: 22. CDR3 length: 21 residues. CDR3 residues: CASSYSIEGQGKPGLRDEQFF. The CDR3 coding sequence is TGTGCCAGCAGTTACTCGATCGAGGGACAGGGGAAGCCGGGACTTAGGGATGAGCAGTTCTTC.

This clonotype was detected ten times or more. The chain couples TRBV7-6 to TRBJ1-2; D unclear. Trimming took 5 bases from V and 2 from J, leaving 15 bases between them. Germline V CDR1 and CDR2: SGHVS, FNYEAQ. The CDR3 is 15 amino acids. CDR3 protein: CASSPSAVPNYGYTF. The DNA for the CDR3 is TGTGCCAGCAGCCCGAGTGCGGTCCCGAACTATGGCTACACCTTC.

This clonotype was counted a few times. The chain employs TRBV7-3 and TRBJ2-1; 9 nucleotides align to TRBD2. The CDR3 consists of 15 residues. Looked up from germline, CDR1 is SGHTA and CDR2 is FQGTGA. V shed 1 base and J 8 bases; nucleotides not matched to a gene: 6. The DNA for the CDR3 is TGTGCCAGCAGCTTAAGGCGGGGGGGCCTGGATGAGCAGTTCTTC. Protein: CASSLRRGGLDEQFF. The variable domain in full, with the rest retrieved from reference TRBV7-3 and TRBJ2-1, is GAGVSQTPSNKVTEKGKYVELRCDPISGHTALYWYRQSLGQGPEFLIYFQGTGAADDSGLPNDRFFAVRPEGSVSTLKIQRTERGDSAVYLCASSLRRGGLDEQFFGPGTRLTVL.

The chain combines TRBV7-4 with TRBJ2-3; D is undetermined. Germline CDR1 reads SGHVT; CDR2 reads SQSDAQ. The CDR3 consists of 14 residues. V was clipped by 1 base and J by 6 bases, with 11 bases between them. The CDR3 bases are TGTGCCAGCAGCTTAGAGTTGGCCTCGGATACGCAGTATTTT. It codes for CASSLELASDTQYF.

The V gene is TRBV4-1, the J gene TRBJ1-4; D is unresolved. The CDR3 runs 15 residues. Deletions cut 4 bases from V and 3 bases from J, with 12 bases between. Germline V gene data show CDR1 as MGHRA and CDR2 as YSYEKL. The CDR3 sequence is CASSLRAAANEKLFF. The DNA for the CDR3 is TGCGCCAGCAGCCTGCGAGCCGCGGCTAATGAAAAACTGTTTTTT.

This clonotype was found a few times. The chain combines TRBV12-3 or TRBV12-4 with TRBJ1-5; D is unresolved. V was shortened by 5 bases and J by 0 bases, with 5 bases between the two germline ends. The CDR3 is made up of 13 amino acids. The CDR3 nucleotides are TGTGCCAGCAGTCCTACTAGCAATCAGCCCCAGCATTTT. Its protein product is CASSPTSNQPQHF.

The rearrangement uses TRBV27 and TRBJ1-6, with 7 bases that match TRBD1. This CDR3 is 15 amino acids long. Trimming cost V 8 bases and J 7 bases; bases outside gene matches: 11. Germline loops: CDR1 MNHEY, CDR2 SMNVEV (reference sequence). The CDR3 reads CASAAPGTANSPLHF. The CDR3 DNA is TGTGCCAGCGCCGCCCCCGGGACAGCAAATTCACCCCTCCACTTT.

This chain joins TRBV27 and TRBJ2-7; the D gene is possibly TRBD1 (5 bases). V was trimmed by 3 bases and J by 4 bases, leaving 13 bases between them. Germline V CDR1 and CDR2: MNHEY, SMNVEV (reference sequence). This CDR3 is built from 14 residues. The chain's CDR3 is CASSFAPGWYEQYF. For the CDR3, the DNA is TGTGCCAGCAGTTTCGCCCCAGGGTGGTACGAGCAGTACTTC.

The chain uses TRBV14 and TRBJ2-5; 9 nucleotides line up with TRBD1. Per germline, CDR1 SGHDN and CDR2 FVKESK. The CDR3 has 19 residues. V shed 1 base and J 1 base; nucleotides not matched to a gene: 13. This chain's CDR3 is CASSQGSVWTGETQETQYF. CDR3 in DNA: TGTGCCAGCAGCCAAGGTTCAGTTTGGACAGGGGAAACCCAAGAGACCCAGTACTTC.

This sequence joins TRBV7-6 and TRBJ2-2; TRBD2 agrees at 15 bases. The CDR3 runs to 17 residues. Germline values: CDR1 SGHVS, CDR2 FNYEAQ. V lost 5 bases to trimming and J lost 5 bases; unmatched junction nucleotides: 6. The DNA of the CDR3 is TGTGCCAGCAGCCGGACTAGCGGGGGGGCCAGGACCGGGGAGCTGTTTTTT. Residues: CASSRTSGGARTGELFF. Full variable domain (rest looked up from reference TRBV7-6 and TRBJ2-2): GAGVSQSPRYKVTKRGQDVALRCDPISGHVSLYWYRQALGQGPEFLTYFNYEAQQDKSGLPNDRFSAERPEGSISTLTIQRTEQRDSAMYRCASSRTSGGARTGELFFGEGSRLTVL.

The chain couples TRBV7-2 to TRBJ2-1; no clear D. Germline V CDR1 and CDR2: SGHTA, FQGNSA. The CDR3 spans 17 residues. Trimming took off 7 bases at V and 6 bases at J, with 25 bases between the two ends. Written as DNA, the CDR3 is TGTGCCAGCATCCTTACGCCGGAAGGCCCCACATCCAATGAGCAGTTCTTC. As protein: CASILTPEGPTSNEQFF.

This clonotype was observed a handful of times. This chain links TRBV4-1 with TRBJ2-2; D gene ambiguous. The CDR3 is 17 amino acids. Germline loops: CDR1 MGHRA, CDR2 YSYEKL. Trimming stripped 4 bases from V and 5 bases from J, with 20 bases between. In DNA form, the CDR3 reads TGCGCCAGCAGCCCCTATTGGCGGTCCGGGTTGACCGGGGAGCTGTTTTTT. Translating it yields CASSPYWRSGLTGELFF.

The rearrangement links TRBV7-6 to TRBJ2-6; 7 bases agree with TRBD1. This CDR3 contains 20 residues. In germline, CDR1 is SGHVS, CDR2 FNYEAQ. J was trimmed by 2 bases and V by 0 bases; bases with no gene match: 13. The CDR3 region has the DNA TGTGCCAGCAGCTTAGCGGGACAGCCGCTACTTACCACTGGGGCCAACGTCCTGACTTTC. As protein: CASSLAGQPLLTTGANVLTF.